This is a list of T cell receptor beta chains from one sample in a study of T cells in Graves' hyperthyroidism and ophthalmopathy. TCRdb fed the multiplex PCR reads into MiXCR, producing one record per CDR3 protein. In the table there are about 260,000 distinct CDR3 sequences, roughly 17% of which are singletons. Sample: blood. Receptors were obtained from a woman under 30 with Graves' ophthalmopathy. CDR3s include the opening cysteine and the closing phenylalanine or tryptophan. The D gene is left open where the match is weak. Some rows mark clone size as missing; the rest say once, few, many or name a class of expanded clone.

V: TRBV29-1; J: TRBJ1-1; D: NA; length: 13; size: many; DNA: TGCAGCGTTCGGGACGGCTCGAACACTGAAGCTTTCTTT; CDR3: CSVRDGSNTEAFF
V: TRBV2; J: TRBJ2-7; D: NA; length: 15; size: many; DNA: TGTGCCAGCAGTGACCCCATTAAGGGGTCCTACGAGCAGTACTTC; CDR3: CASSDPIKGSYEQYF
V: TRBV13; J: TRBJ1-4; D: NA; length: 14; size: many; DNA: TGTGCCAGTACAAGGGGGAGAGCTAATGAAAAACTGTTTTTT; CDR3: CASTRGRANEKLFF
V: TRBV20-1; J: TRBJ2-7; D: NA; length: 14; size: many; DNA: TGCAGTGCTATCGCTCAGGGTTTCGGGAGCGAGCAGTACTTC; CDR3: CSAIAQGFGSEQYF
V: TRBV18; J: TRBJ1-1; D: NA; length: 17; size: many; DNA: TGTGCCAGCTCACCATCCGTTTTTAGGCCCGCCACCACTGAAGCTTTCTTT; CDR3: CASSPSVFRPATTEAFF
V: TRBV14; J: TRBJ2-2; D: NA; length: 14; size: NA; DNA: TGTGCCAGCAGCCAATTCGAACTGTCCGGGGAGCTGTTTTTT; CDR3: CASSQFELSGELFF
V: TRBV2; J: TRBJ2-7; D: TRBD1; length: 13; size: many; DNA: TGTGCCAGCAGTGAAGAACAGGGGTACGAGCAGTACTTC; CDR3: CASSEEQGYEQYF
V: TRBV12-3/TRBV12-4; J: TRBJ2-7; D: NA; length: 15; size: many; DNA: TGTGCCAGCAGTTTATCACAGGGGAGGACCTACGAGCAGTACTTC; CDR3: CASSLSQGRTYEQYF
V: TRBV2; J: TRBJ2-7; D: TRBD1; length: 15; size: NA; DNA: TGTGCCAGCATTAGAGTCCAGGGGGCGCCTTACGAGCAGTACTTC; CDR3: CASIRVQGAPYEQYF
V: TRBV3-1; J: TRBJ2-5; D: NA; length: 16; size: many; DNA: TGTGCCAGCAGCCAGGGAACGTCGGGTCCCGAAGAGACCCAGTACTTC; CDR3: CASSQGTSGPEETQYF
V: TRBV6-2/TRBV6-3; J: TRBJ2-7; D: TRBD2; length: 13; size: many; DNA: TGTGCCAGCAGCTCTAGCGGGCCTTACGAGCAGTACTTC; CDR3: CASSSSGPYEQYF
V: TRBV6-1; J: TRBJ1-2; D: TRBD1; length: 15; size: many; DNA: TGTGCCACCACTAATTTCTATTCAGGGGGCAATGGCTACACCTTC; CDR3: CATTNFYSGGNGYTF
V: TRBV3-1; J: TRBJ1-1; D: TRBD1; length: 15; size: many; DNA: TGTGCCAGCAGCCAAGGACAGGGCAAATCGTCTGAAGCTTTCTTT; CDR3: CASSQGQGKSSEAFF
V: TRBV7-9; J: TRBJ1-2; D: NA; length: 14; size: many; DNA: TGTGCCAGCAGCTTAGCGCCACGCGACTATGGCTACACCTTC; CDR3: CASSLAPRDYGYTF
V: TRBV6-1; J: TRBJ1-2; D: TRBD1; length: 15; size: NA; DNA: TGTGCCAGCAGTGCGGGACAGGGAAGTACCTATGGCTACACCTTC; CDR3: CASSAGQGSTYGYTF
V: TRBV11-1; J: TRBJ2-1; D: NA; length: 15; size: many; DNA: TGTGCCAGCAGCTTAGGGAGGGCAGGGTCCAATGAGCAGTTCTTC; CDR3: CASSLGRAGSNEQFF
V: TRBV6-6; J: TRBJ1-2; D: TRBD1; length: 19; size: many; DNA: TGTGCCAGCAGTTACAGGGGACCCATGACAGGGGGCTCTAACTATGGCTACACCTTC; CDR3: CASSYRGPMTGGSNYGYTF
V: TRBV25-1; J: TRBJ2-2; D: NA; length: 12; size: few; DNA: TGTGCCAGCAACGGGGTGGCCGGGGAGCTGTTTTTT; CDR3: CASNGVAGELFF
V: TRBV29-1; J: TRBJ1-1; D: TRBD1; length: 13; size: many; DNA: TGCAGCGTTGAGCAGGGGGTGAACACTGAAGCTTTCTTT; CDR3: CSVEQGVNTEAFF
V: TRBV25-1; J: TRBJ2-5; D: TRBD2; length: 16; size: many; DNA: TGTGCCAGCAGTGAATGGGTCGGGCTAGCGGAAGAGACCCAGTACTTC; CDR3: CASSEWVGLAEETQYF
V: TRBV10-3; J: TRBJ1-1; D: NA; length: 14; size: many; DNA: TGTGCCATCAGGCACACAGGGTGGAACACTGAAGCTTTCTTT; CDR3: CAIRHTGWNTEAFF
V: TRBV7-8; J: TRBJ2-1; D: NA; length: 17; size: NA; DNA: TGTGCCAGCGGCTTAAGCGGGACAGTAAGCTCCTACAATGAGCAGTTCTTC; CDR3: CASGLSGTVSSYNEQFF
V: TRBV28; J: TRBJ1-1; D: NA; length: 15; size: many; DNA: TGTGCCAGCAGTTTGTTAGGAGGGTTGGACACTGAAGCTTTCTTT; CDR3: CASSLLGGLDTEAFF
V: TRBV15; J: TRBJ2-5; D: NA; length: 15; size: many; DNA: TGTGCCACCAGCAGAGATCGGAATTACCAAGAGACCCAGTACTTC; CDR3: CATSRDRNYQETQYF
V: TRBV10-3; J: TRBJ2-5; D: NA; length: 15; size: many; DNA: TGTGCCATCAGGGACAGGCTGGCGGGGGCAGAGACCCAGTACTTC; CDR3: CAIRDRLAGAETQYF
V: TRBV27; J: TRBJ2-1; D: NA; length: 15; size: many; DNA: TGTGCCAGCAGTTTAGCGATGGGTTACAGCAATGAGCAGTTCTTC; CDR3: CASSLAMGYSNEQFF
V: TRBV5-1; J: TRBJ1-1; D: TRBD1; length: 15; size: many; DNA: TGCGCCAGCCGGACAGGGGGGATCATGAACACTGAAGCTTTCTTT; CDR3: CASRTGGIMNTEAFF
V: TRBV20-1; J: TRBJ1-1; D: NA; length: 16; size: NA; DNA: TGCAGTGCTAGAGTGCTAAGGGGAGGGGTGAACACTGAAGCTTTCTTT; CDR3: CSARVLRGGVNTEAFF
V: TRBV28; J: TRBJ2-7; D: NA; length: 12; size: many; DNA: TGTGCCAGCACCCTGGGGGGCTACGAGCAGTACTTC; CDR3: CASTLGGYEQYF
V: TRBV28; J: TRBJ1-3; D: NA; length: 15; size: many; DNA: TGTGCCAGCAGTTCTGTTCCGACGGATGGAAACACCATATATTTT; CDR3: CASSSVPTDGNTIYF
V: TRBV6-6; J: TRBJ1-4; D: NA; length: 14; size: many; DNA: TGTGCCAGCAGTTACCAGGGAAGGGGTGAAAAACTGTTTTTT; CDR3: CASSYQGRGEKLFF
V: TRBV5-1; J: TRBJ2-2; D: TRBD2; length: 15; size: NA; DNA: TGCGCCAGCAGCTTCTGGACTAGCGACACCGGGGAGCTGTTTTTT; CDR3: CASSFWTSDTGELFF
V: TRBV28; J: TRBJ2-5; D: TRBD2; length: 17; size: NA; DNA: TGTGCCAGCAGTTTATCGAGGACTAGCGGGGGTAAAGAGACCCAGTACTTC; CDR3: CASSLSRTSGGKETQYF
V: TRBV20-1; J: TRBJ1-1; D: NA; length: 11; size: many; DNA: TGCAGTGCTTCCCGGGGGCCGGTAGCTTTCTTT; CDR3: CSASRGPVAFF
V: TRBV5-4; J: TRBJ1-4; D: TRBD1; length: 18; size: few; DNA: TGTGCCAGCAGCTTATCAGGACAGGGGGCCGCAACTAATGAAAAACTGTTTTTT; CDR3: CASSLSGQGAATNEKLFF
V: TRBV5-1; J: TRBJ2-3; D: TRBD1; length: 14; size: many; DNA: TGCGCCAGCAGCATAGGACAGGGGAGAGATACGCAGTATTTT; CDR3: CASSIGQGRDTQYF
V: TRBV2; J: TRBJ1-1; D: TRBD1; length: 14; size: many; DNA: TGTGCCAGCAGGGGGGACAGGGCTAAGGCTGAAGCTTTCTTT; CDR3: CASRGDRAKAEAFF
V: TRBV19; J: TRBJ2-5; D: TRBD2; length: 14; size: few; DNA: TGTGCCACTAGACGGGGGGGCGGTGGGGAGACCCAGTACTTC; CDR3: CATRRGGGGETQYF
V: TRBV5-5; J: TRBJ2-1; D: NA; length: 13; size: many; DNA: TGTGCCAGCAGCTTGGGGGGTAAGGGATTGCAGTTCTTC; CDR3: CASSLGGKGLQFF
V: TRBV4-1; J: TRBJ2-5; D: TRBD1; length: 16; size: few; DNA: TGCGCCAGCGGCGCGATTAGGGGACAGGGCGGGCAGACCCAGTACTTC; CDR3: CASGAIRGQGGQTQYF
V: TRBV20-1; J: TRBJ2-1; D: TRBD2; length: 17; size: many; DNA: TGCAGTGCTAGAGATAGACTAGCGGGAGGAATTTACAATGAGCAGTTCTTC; CDR3: CSARDRLAGGIYNEQFF
V: TRBV20-1; J: TRBJ1-1; D: NA; length: 13; size: NA; DNA: TGCAGTGCTAGAGATACAGAGGGGGCTGAAGCTTTCTTT; CDR3: CSARDTEGAEAFF
V: TRBV7-9; J: TRBJ1-4; D: TRBD1; length: 14; size: many; DNA: TGTGCCAGCAGCCAGGGACAGGGCGTAGAAAAACTGTTTTTT; CDR3: CASSQGQGVEKLFF
V: TRBV11-2; J: TRBJ2-5; D: NA; length: 14; size: many; DNA: TGTGCCAGCAGCTCCCTGGCGAGGGTGGGGACCCAGTACTTC; CDR3: CASSSLARVGTQYF
V: TRBV6-2/TRBV6-3; J: TRBJ1-2; D: NA; length: 15; size: many; DNA: TGTGCCAGCAGTTACTCGAAGGCAGGGAATCGGGGCTACACCTTC; CDR3: CASSYSKAGNRGYTF
V: TRBV27; J: TRBJ2-2; D: NA; length: 15; size: many; DNA: TGTGCCAGCACCCTCAGGTGGCTAGCCCCCGGGGAGCTGTTTTTT; CDR3: CASTLRWLAPGELFF
V: TRBV9; J: TRBJ2-3; D: TRBD2; length: 15; size: many; DNA: TGTGCCAGCAGCCCCTGGACTAGTCCGGCAGATACGCAGTATTTT; CDR3: CASSPWTSPADTQYF
V: TRBV18; J: TRBJ1-3; D: NA; length: 15; size: many; DNA: TGTGCCAGCTCACCAGGGCGGACGCAAAGAAACACCATATATTTT; CDR3: CASSPGRTQRNTIYF
V: TRBV11-2; J: TRBJ2-3; D: TRBD2; length: 20; size: NA; DNA: TGTGCCAGCAGCATCGGGTGGCCAAGCGGGGGGGCAGTCGGAAAAGATACGCAGTATTTT; CDR3: CASSIGWPSGGAVGKDTQYF
V: TRBV5-8; J: TRBJ2-7; D: NA; length: 13; size: few; DNA: TGTGCCAGCAGCTTGTACTCCACCTACGAGCAGTACTTC; CDR3: CASSLYSTYEQYF
V: TRBV12-3/TRBV12-4; J: TRBJ2-1; D: TRBD1; length: 18; size: NA; DNA: TGTGCCAGCAGTCCCATGATTAGGACAGGCAGACCCTACAATGAGCAGTTCTTC; CDR3: CASSPMIRTGRPYNEQFF
V: TRBV28; J: TRBJ1-4; D: TRBD1; length: 14; size: many; DNA: TGTGCCAGCACCGACAGGGCTGGGAGTGAAAAACTGTTTTTT; CDR3: CASTDRAGSEKLFF
V: TRBV15; J: TRBJ2-1; D: NA; length: 14; size: NA; DNA: TGTGCCACCAGCAGATCGGGCCAATACAATGAGCAGTTCTTC; CDR3: CATSRSGQYNEQFF
V: TRBV7-9; J: TRBJ2-7; D: TRBD1; length: 17; size: NA; DNA: TGTGCCAGCAGCTTAGGGGACCAGGACAGGGGATCCTACGAGCAGTACTTC; CDR3: CASSLGDQDRGSYEQYF